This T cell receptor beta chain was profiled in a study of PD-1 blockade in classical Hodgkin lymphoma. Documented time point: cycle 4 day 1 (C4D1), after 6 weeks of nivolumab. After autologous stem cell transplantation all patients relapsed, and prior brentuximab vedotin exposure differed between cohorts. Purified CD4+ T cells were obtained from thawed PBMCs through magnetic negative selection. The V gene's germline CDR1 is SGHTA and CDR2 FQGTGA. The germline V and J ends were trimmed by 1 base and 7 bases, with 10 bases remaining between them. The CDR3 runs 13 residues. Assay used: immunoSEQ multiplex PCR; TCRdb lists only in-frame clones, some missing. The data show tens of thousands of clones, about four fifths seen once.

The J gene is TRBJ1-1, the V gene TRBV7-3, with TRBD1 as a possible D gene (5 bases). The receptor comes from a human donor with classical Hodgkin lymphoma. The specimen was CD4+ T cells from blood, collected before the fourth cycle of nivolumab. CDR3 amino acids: CASSLIGGSEAFF. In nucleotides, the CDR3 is TGTGCCAGCAGCTTAATCGGGGGGAGTGAAGCTTTCTTT.